This entry concerns a single T cell receptor (beta chain). Its antigen remains unidentified. This entry is derived from a study of identical twins. V was clipped by 8 bases and J by 5 bases; unmatched bases: 8. The CDR3 has 13 amino acids. The germline V gene encodes CDR1 MDHEN and CDR2 SYDVKM. In TCRdb, the 5' RACE reads were re-called with MiXCR into one record per CDR3 protein. The table shows 1,800,000 or so distinct CDR3 sequences, with 25% to 35% occurring only once. Overall study results and limits: The models systematically underestimated how much out-of-frame TCR alpha was shared in monozygotic twins.

The genes are TRBV28 and TRBJ1-2; 7 bases agree with TRBD1. This sequence was found in a newborn girl in good health. Sample: cord blood. In DNA, the CDR3 is TGTGCCAGCCGCCGGGAGACAGGGTATGGCTACACCTTC. Translating gives CASRRETGYGYTF.